This is a list of T cell receptor beta chains from one sample in a study of OX40 agonist ivuxolimab in advanced cancers. The data were produced by immunoSEQ multiplex PCR, yet TCRdb's version contains in-frame clones alone and is incomplete. The data show about 89,000 clones, about 88% seen once. This material consisted of CD4+ or CD8+ T cells sorted from blood, taken in a trial of the OX40 agonist ivuxolimab. The source is an adult with an advanced solid tumor such as melanoma, head and neck, liver or kidney cancer. CDR3s include the opening cysteine and the closing phenylalanine or tryptophan.

V	J	CDR3
TRBV5-1	TRBJ2-7	CASMRQGVSGEQYF
TRBV7-9	TRBJ2-1	CASSSDNEQFF
TRBV25-1	TRBJ1-4	CASSEWVGGYNEKLFF
TRBV5-4	TRBJ2-7	CASSLGGRLDEQYF
TRBV5-1	TRBJ1-4	CASSARQGEGEKLFF
TRBV6-5	TRBJ1-2	CASRDGGQNYGYTF
TRBV6-1	TRBJ1-1	CASSDLGGMNTEAFF
TRBV14	TRBJ2-7	CASSQGGGRDEQYF
TRBV7-3	TRBJ1-1	CASSAGGNTEAFF
TRBV9	TRBJ1-6	CASDLGGRDSPLHF
TRBV5-1	TRBJ2-1	CASSLADRANEQFF
TRBV25-1	TRBJ1-4	CASNGGSVNEKLFF
TRBV6-1	TRBJ2-7	CASSRGSSYEQYF
TRBV2	TRBJ2-7	CASRGGTANYEQYF
TRBV27	TRBJ2-1	CASRSKDRGRTGNEQFF
TRBV4-1	TRBJ2-3	CASSFSSGGVSDTQYF
TRBV5-1	TRBJ1-4	CASSGGFANEKLFF
TRBV6-1	TRBJ1-2	CASSPRTFGGYTF
TRBV7-6	TRBJ2-5	CASSLGSETSKETQYF
TRBV7-9	TRBJ1-1	CARSPPFPNTEAFF
TRBV18	TRBJ2-2	CASSPNTGELFF
TRBV30	TRBJ1-5	CAWSVGRDQPQHF
TRBV20-1	TRBJ2-3	CRPGQGPYF
TRBV7-9	TRBJ1-1	CASSLQNTEAFF
TRBV5-1	TRBJ2-3	CASRGLDTQYF
TRBV23-1	TRBJ2-5	CASSPDMGFTQETQYF